This TCR beta chain was recovered during a study of blood T cell repertoires in COVID-19. Study-wide context: The study drew acute and convalescent COVID-19 samples from the United States, Italy and Spain. The cDNA or gDNA used as material had been derived from T cells, B-cell-depleted T cells, or PBMCs.

The CDR3 length is 17 residues. Followed longitudinally, the Seattle patients had been enrolled during active infection. Assay used: immunoSEQ multiplex PCR; TCRdb lists only in-frame clones, some missing. The table lists more than 300,000 clones, over 75% of them singletons, with roughly 10% in the top ten. The source is a woman aged 25 to 39 with COVID-19, enrolled during active disease. What was sequenced was peripheral blood. The chain uses TRBV1 and TRBJ2-1; TRBD2 is taken as the D call from the table, unchecked against the DNA. TRBV1 is an annotated pseudogene. CDR3 sequence reads: CTSSPAATSGAYNEQFF. Written as DNA, the CDR3 is TGCACCAGCAGCCCGGCGGCAACTAGCGGGGCCTACAATGAGCAGTTCTTC.